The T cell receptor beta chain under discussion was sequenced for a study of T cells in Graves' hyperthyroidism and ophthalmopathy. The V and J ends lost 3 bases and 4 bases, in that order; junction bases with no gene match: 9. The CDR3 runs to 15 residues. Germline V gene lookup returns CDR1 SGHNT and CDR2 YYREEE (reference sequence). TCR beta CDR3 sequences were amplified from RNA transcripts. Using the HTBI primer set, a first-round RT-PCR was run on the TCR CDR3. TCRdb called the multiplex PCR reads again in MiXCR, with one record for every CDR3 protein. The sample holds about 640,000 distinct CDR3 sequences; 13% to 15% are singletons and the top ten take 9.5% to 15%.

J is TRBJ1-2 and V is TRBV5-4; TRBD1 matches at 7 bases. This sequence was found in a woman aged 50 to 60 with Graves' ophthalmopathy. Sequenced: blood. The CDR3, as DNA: TGTGCCAGCAGCTCACCAACAGGGGATACCTATGGCTACACCTTC. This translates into CASSSPTGDTYGYTF.